These 30 T cell receptor beta chains originate from one sample sequenced in a study of blood T cell repertoires in COVID-19. Sequenced by immunoSEQ multiplex PCR; TCRdb stores in-frame clones only, minus some. The table records fewer than 200,000 clones, approximately 85% of them present only once. Sequenced: peripheral blood. The source is a man in his forties or fifties who had recovered from COVID-19.

J is TRBJ1-2 and V is TRBV19; TRBD1 matches 10 bases. CDR1 LNHDA and CDR2 SQIVND come from the germline V gene (reference sequence). The CDR3 is made up of 15 amino acids. V lost 3 bases, J lost 3 bases, and 4 bases stayed unmatched. CDR3 sequence reads: CASSIAGTGDYGYTF. CDR3 DNA: TGTGCCAGTAGTATTGCCGGGACAGGGGACTATGGCTACACCTTC.

The chain couples TRBV29-1 to TRBJ1-5, with 9 bases fitting TRBD1. With 4 bases clipped from V and 8 bases from J, the junction kept 6 bases outside the gene matches. CDR3 length equals 13 residues. Germline CDR1 SQVTM, CDR2 ANQGSEA. CDR3 region: CSVVRDRDEPQHF. DNA of the CDR3: TGCAGCGTTGTGCGGGACAGGGACGAGCCCCAGCATTTT.

V and J are TRBV15 and TRBJ1-2; no reliable D call. The CDR3 has 12 amino acids. Germline V lookup: CDR1 LNHNV, CDR2 YYDKDF (reference sequence). Trimming removed 0 bases from V and 10 bases from J, with 9 bases in between. DNA of the CDR3: TGTGCCACCAGCAGAGATGGTCAGGACTACACCTTC. It translates to CATSRDGQDYTF.

V usage is TRBV6-2 or TRBV6-3 and J usage is TRBJ2-4, with D maybe TRBD1 (6 bases). Germline CDR1 MNHEY, CDR2 SVGEGT. The V end was cut by 0 bases, the J end by 1 base, with 13 bases between. The CDR3 runs to 17 residues. This CDR3 is CASSYSGQLSAKNIQYF. CDR3 coding DNA: TGTGCCAGCAGTTACTCCGGACAGCTTTCGGCCAAAAACATTCAGTACTTC.

The rearrangement links TRBV7-2 to TRBJ2-3, with D tentatively TRBD2 (6 bases). Germline-derived CDR1 and CDR2 are SGHTA and FQGNSA. The CDR3 runs 15 residues. Trimming shortened V by 7 bases and J by 0 bases, and 14 bases separated the two germline ends. DNA of the CDR3: TGTGCCAGCATTTCCCTCGGGGGAAGCACAGATACGCAGTATTTT. Its protein product is CASISLGGSTDTQYF.

CDR3 in amino acids: CASSRIQGLTEAFF. CDR3 DNA sequence: TGCGCCAGCAGCCGGATCCAGGGTTTAACTGAAGCTTTCTTT. The rearrangement uses TRBV4-1 and TRBJ1-1; D possibly corresponds to TRBD1 (5 bases). V was cut by 4 bases and J by 5 bases, with 14 bases left in between. CDR3 size: 14 residues. Per the germline V gene, CDR1 is MGHRA and CDR2 is YSYEKL.

This chain joins TRBV6-9 and TRBJ2-7, with TRBD1 as a possible D gene (6 bases). V shed 6 bases and J shed 0 bases, with 24 bases lying between them. This CDR3 contains 18 residues. Germline-derived CDR1 and CDR2 are MNHGY and SVAAGI. The CDR3 nucleotides read TGTGCCAGCAGGTTTAAGGGGTTACAGGGAGAGCGCTCCTACGAGCAGTACTTC. Its protein product is CASRFKGLQGERSYEQYF.

The rearrangement uses TRBV29-1 and TRBJ2-7; 7 bases align to TRBD1. CDR1 and CDR2 (germline): SQVTM, ANQGSEA. Trimming at V came to 1 base and at J to 3 bases, leaving 0 bases not matched to a gene. The CDR3 contains 12 residues. This CDR3 reads CSVEGQGYEQYF. The CDR3 DNA follows: TGCAGCGTTGAAGGACAGGGCTACGAGCAGTACTTC.

V is TRBV15 and J is TRBJ2-7, with D tentatively TRBD1 (5 bases). The CDR3 covers 18 residues. V shed 0 bases and J shed 3 bases, with 21 bases lying between them. Germline CDR1 LNHNV, CDR2 YYDKDF (reference sequence). This CDR3 is CATSRDKGPNRKNYEQYF. CDR3 sequence (DNA): TGTGCCACCAGCAGAGACAAGGGGCCCAACCGGAAAAACTACGAGCAGTACTTC.

This chain's CDR3 is CASSSGARLASETQYF. The CDR3 DNA sequence: TGTGCCAGCAGCTCCGGGGCGAGACTAGCGTCGGAGACCCAGTACTTC. V usage is TRBV11-1 and J usage is TRBJ2-5; 8 bases match TRBD2. CDR3 size: 16 residues. J gave up 5 bases and V 4 bases, and 12 bases lay outside the gene matches. Germline V CDR1 and CDR2: SGHAT, FQDESV (reference sequence).

The V and J genes are TRBV5-1 and TRBJ2-2, with 9 bases aligning to TRBD1. Germline V CDR1 and CDR2: SGHRS, YFSETQ. Trimming took 4 bases from V and 6 from J; bases not matched to a gene: 1. This CDR3 spans 13 amino acids. The CDR3 sequence is CASSRTGAGELFF. For the CDR3, the DNA is TGCGCCAGCAGCAGGACAGGGGCCGGGGAGCTGTTTTTT.

The CDR3 loop is CASSLSAGVSSYEQYF. In nucleotides, the CDR3 is TGTGCCAGCAGCTTAAGTGCGGGAGTCTCCTCCTACGAGCAGTACTTC. The rearrangement uses TRBV11-2 and TRBJ2-7; 7 nucleotides match TRBD2. Trimming removed 2 bases from V and 0 bases from J; junction bases left unmatched: 7. Germline CDR1 is SGHAT and CDR2 is FQNNGV. The CDR3 is 16 amino acids.

The gene calls are TRBV7-6 and TRBJ1-1, with a tentative D call TRBD1 (5 bases). Germline loops: CDR1 SGHVS, CDR2 FNYEAQ. This CDR3 is 15 amino acids long. V was shortened by 5 bases and J by 0 bases, with 13 bases between the two germline ends. As DNA, the CDR3 is TGTGCCAGCAGCCCGGCCGGGGGGGTGAACACTGAAGCTTTCTTT. Its protein is CASSPAGGVNTEAFF.

V and J are TRBV11-2 and TRBJ2-1, with TRBD2 identical over 15 bases. There are 17 residues in the CDR3. From germline, CDR1 is SGHAT and CDR2 FQNNGV. The junction had 6 bases not matched to a gene; V was cut back by 5 bases and J by 4 bases. This chain's CDR3 is CASSSGLAGGVYNEQFF. In DNA, the CDR3 is TGTGCCAGCAGCAGTGGACTAGCGGGGGGGGTTTACAATGAGCAGTTCTTC.

This clone appeared once. This chain uses TRBV5-6 with TRBJ1-4, with 7 bases lining up with TRBD1. This CDR3 is 17 amino acids long. CDR1 is SGHDT, CDR2 YYEEEE, per germline. V dropped 0 bases and J dropped 0; count of bases not matched to a gene: 5. This CDR3 reads CASSLVHRGSTNEKLFF. Written as DNA, the CDR3 is TGTGCCAGCAGCTTGGTACACAGGGGTTCAACTAATGAAAAACTGTTTTTT.

The chain employs TRBV6-2 or TRBV6-3 and TRBJ2-2, with D perhaps matching TRBD1 (7 bases). The CDR3 sequence is 15 residues long. V lost 4 bases, J lost 5 bases, and 14 bases lay in between. CDR1 and CDR2 from the germline V gene are MNHEY and SVGEGT. This CDR3 is CASSSEGAGTGELFF. CDR3 sequence (DNA): TGTGCCAGCAGTTCGGAGGGGGCGGGGACCGGGGAGCTGTTTTTT.

DNA of the CDR3: TGTGCCATCAGTGAACGAGGCAGTGCAACTAATGAAAAACTGTTTTTT. Its protein product is CAISERGSATNEKLFF. The rearrangement uses TRBV10-3 and TRBJ1-4; the D is unclear. Germline values: CDR1 ENHRY, CDR2 SYGVKD. Deletions cut 3 bases from V and 0 bases from J, with 11 bases between. This CDR3 spans 16 amino acids.

The CDR3 loop reads CASSLSAPGELFF. The CDR3 DNA is TGTGCCAGCAGTTTATCAGCCCCCGGGGAGCTGTTTTTT. V is TRBV27 and J is TRBJ2-2, with D unresolved. The CDR3 is 13 amino acids. With 0 bases removed from V and 6 bases from J, the gap between germline ends came to 5 bases. CDR1 and CDR2 from the germline V gene are MNHEY and SMNVEV (reference sequence).

The rearrangement links TRBV28 to TRBJ1-1; 9 bases line up with TRBD1. J was trimmed by 7 bases and V by 5 bases; bases with no gene match: 8. The CDR3 is 14 residues long. Germline CDR1 MDHEN, CDR2 SYDVKM. The CDR3 is CASSPGDRAREAFF. CDR3 in DNA: TGTGCCAGCAGTCCGGGGGACAGGGCACGTGAAGCTTTCTTT.

V and J are TRBV9 and TRBJ1-4, with TRBD1 as a possible D gene (5 bases). This CDR3 comprises 12 residues. Looked up from germline, CDR1 is SGDLS and CDR2 is YYNGEE. Between the trimmed V and J ends, which lost 5 bases and 10 bases, there was a span of 12 bases. CDR3 residues: CASSAQGGKLFF. The CDR3 DNA reads as TGTGCCAGCAGTGCCCAGGGAGGAAAACTGTTTTTT.

This clone was observed a single time. The chain carries TRBV7-6 and TRBJ2-4, with D possibly matching TRBD1 (5 bases). The CDR3 is 14 amino acids. V was shortened by 3 bases and J by 6 bases, with 12 bases between the two germline ends. Per germline, CDR1 SGHVS and CDR2 FNYEAQ. The CDR3 DNA sequence: TGTGCCAGCAGCTTGGAAGGGGAAGGAAACATTCAGTACTTC. It translates to CASSLEGEGNIQYF.

The chain recombines TRBV15 with TRBJ2-4; tentative D call: TRBD1 (5 bases). The CDR3 has 15 residues. Trimming took off 8 bases at V and 0 bases at J, with 14 bases between the two ends. Germline-derived CDR1 and CDR2 are LNHNV and YYDKDF (reference sequence). The CDR3 DNA reads as TGTGCCACCCAACGCAGGGCTGGAGCCAAAAACATTCAGTACTTC. Translated, it gives CATQRRAGAKNIQYF.

The CDR3 region has the DNA TGTGCCAGCAGTTTGGGCAGAAAATACGAGCAGTACTTC. It yields the protein CASSLGRKYEQYF. J is TRBJ2-7 and V is TRBV27; D not resolved. Trimming stripped 3 bases from V and 4 bases from J, with 10 bases between. Germline V gene data show CDR1 as MNHEY and CDR2 as SMNVEV (reference sequence). This CDR3 contains 13 residues.

The chain couples TRBV9 to TRBJ1-6, with a possible D match to TRBD1 (5 bases). Trimming took 2 bases from V and 10 from J, leaving 13 bases between them. This CDR3 has 14 amino acids. Germline-derived CDR1 and CDR2 are SGDLS and YYNGEE. CDR3 amino acids: CASSVGAGQSPLHF. CDR3 coding DNA: TGTGCCAGCAGCGTTGGGGCAGGGCAGTCACCCCTCCACTTT.

This clone has only one observation. The genes are TRBV29-1 and TRBJ2-3; D is possibly TRBD1 (5 bases). Trimming stripped 0 bases from V and 3 bases from J, with 16 bases between. The CDR3 contains 16 residues. CDR1 SQVTM and CDR2 ANQGSEA come from the germline V gene. The CDR3 spells CSVEDPRAGLTDTQYF. CDR3 coding DNA: TGCAGCGTTGAAGATCCACGGGCAGGGTTGACAGATACGCAGTATTTT.

V and J are TRBV9 and TRBJ2-2; possible D gene TRBD2, 6 bases. Germline V gene lookup returns CDR1 SGDLS and CDR2 YYNGEE. This CDR3 comprises 15 residues. V was pared by 5 bases and J by 5 bases, with 16 bases between. The CDR3 DNA sequence: TGTGCCAGCAGTTCTCGTGGGGAGGCAACCGGGGAGCTGTTTTTT. Residues: CASSSRGEATGELFF.

CDR3 DNA: TGCGCCAGCAGCCAGAGGGGGACAGGGGCCAGATTAAATTCACCCCTCCACTTT. Its protein product is CASSQRGTGARLNSPLHF. The V gene is TRBV4-3, the J gene TRBJ1-6, with 10 positions matching TRBD1. This CDR3 is 18 amino acids long. Germline CDR1 LGHNA, CDR2 YSLEER. V shed 3 bases, J shed 7 bases, and the junction held 12 bases outside the gene matches.

The V and J genes are TRBV4-1 and TRBJ2-3, with 13 nucleotides matching TRBD2. Germline V gives CDR1 MGHRA, CDR2 YSYEKL. V was pared by 0 bases and J by 6 bases, with 9 bases of the junction left unmatched. The CDR3 totals 18 residues. CDR3 DNA sequence: TGCGCCAGCAGCCAAGATGGGACTAGCGGGGAACTAGGGGATACGCAGTATTTT. It translates to CASSQDGTSGELGDTQYF.

The rearrangement links TRBV11-3 to TRBJ2-1, with D hard to call. This CDR3 region has 12 residues. Germline V gene data show CDR1 as SGHNT and CDR2 as YENEEA. The ends were cut back, 4 bases at V and 8 bases at J, with 9 bases in the middle. The CDR3 loop reads CASSSQYDEQFF. The DNA of the CDR3 is TGTGCCAGCAGCTCGCAGTATGATGAGCAGTTCTTC.

The chain recombines TRBV15 with TRBJ1-5; D unresolved. Germline assignment: CDR1 LNHNV and CDR2 YYDKDF (reference sequence). The length of the CDR3 is 12 residues. V was shortened by 0 bases and J by 7 bases, with 4 bases between the two germline ends. For the CDR3, the DNA is TGTGCCACCAGCAGAGATATCCAGCCCCAGCATTTT. Protein sequence: CATSRDIQPQHF.